Listed below are T cell receptor beta chains from one sample, sequenced in a study of T cell clonotyping in hematopoietic cell transplantation. Assay used: immunoSEQ multiplex PCR; TCRdb lists only in-frame clones, some missing. Counted here are about 13,000 clones, more than 80% occurring once; the ten biggest clones make up around 1.3%. The sequencing input was peripheral blood mononuclear cells. These TCRs come from a man under 40 in good health. Some clones in this sample may be carry-over from other donors' samples. Both conserved end residues are part of each CDR3.

v_call cdr3_aa
TRBV14 CASSPWTSGGYADTQYF
TRBV6-5 CASSSGAGAFF
TRBV4-1 CASSPHPGEQYF
TRBV20-1 CSATGANVLTF
TRBV6-5 CASTQTGTEAFF
TRBV6-5 CASSIREARPDTQYF
TRBV29-1 CSVVVRNTEAFF
TRBV6-5 CASSYAQRGGHEQYF
TRBV30 CAWQGTDSNQPQHF
TRBV19 CASSLAGVGFNYGYTF
TRBV4-3 CASSQDQREWLGELFF
TRBV6-4 CASSPGHPGASYNEQFF
TRBV6-5 CASSFPGQGLNEQFF
TRBV2 CASSEETPGTESNQPQHF
TRBV9 CASSVRPGTDTYEQYF
TRBV11-2 CASSSLARDSGGNQPQHF
TRBV5-1 CASSLSGDSYEQYF
TRBV9 CASSVVSQLGHGYTF
TRBV25-1 CASTEFAGNTIYF
TRBV6-1 CASRGTGRTDTQYF
TRBV30 CAWSVGSSYEQYF
TRBV30 CAWDRQGVHEQYF
TRBV10-3 CAISDIEGSNYGYTF
TRBV14 CASSQDGLLGGTQYF
TRBV7-2 CASSSAGLAGIEQYF
TRBV29-1 CSVMTGGVGSPLHF
TRBV7-2 CASSLPQWTTSYEQYF
TRBV6-5 CASSTGFNEQYF
TRBV5-6 CASSLGGMGLYGYTF
TRBV7-2 CASRPAGLASETQYF
TRBV11-3 CASSSPGYARDGNTIYF
TRBV19 CASMALSGQQFF
TRBV19 CASSIRVEYPQHF
TRBV30 CAWSLSPGREANYGYTF
TRBV30 CAWGTSGGTGKQFF
TRBV4-3 CASSQDGGLQETQYF
TRBV6-6 CASRFRSPGALYEQYF
TRBV4-3 CASSHQPGSGPTEAFF
TRBV2 CASKDENKGHTEAFF
TRBV10-3 CATQTDRNQPQHF
TRBV5-6 CASSMGLAVTYEQYF
TRBV19 CASSIGTEANYGYTF
TRBV7-2 CASSLAAGGYGYTF
TRBV28 CASSLPGGKKVHQPQHF